This T cell receptor beta chain was found in a study of blood T cell repertoires in COVID-19. Looking at the study overall: T cells, B-cell-depleted T cells, or PBMCs provided the cDNA or gDNA that served as material.

The protocol was immunoSEQ multiplex PCR, while the TCRdb copy is restricted to in-frame clones and leaves out a portion. The sample includes about 68,000 clones, 65% to 90% of them seen just once. With 3 bases removed from V and 4 bases from J, the gap between germline ends came to 13 bases. Germline CDR1 reads SNHLY; CDR2 reads FYNNEI. The CDR3 spans 15 residues. The TCR was taken from a woman aged 60 to 75 with acute or convalescent COVID-19. The chain joins TRBV2 to TRBJ1-5; D remains ambiguous. The material sequenced was peripheral blood. CDR3 sequence (DNA): TGTGCCAGCAGTGACCGGAGGGCTAGGAATCAGCCCCAGCATTTT. It translates to CASSDRRARNQPQHF.